This T cell receptor beta chain originates from a study of T cell responses to AZD1222 COVID-19 vaccine. About this clone itself: Its antigen is unidentified.

The CDR3 extends over 17 amino acids. From germline, CDR1 is SGHRS and CDR2 YFSETQ. V was clipped by 1 base and J by 4 bases; unmatched bases: 12. Study-level points and caveats: Targeting of unmutated variant regions was reportedly seen in nearly half of spike-specific TCRs. Repertoires were sampled only after the peak T cell response. Once two AZD1222 doses were given, Spike-specific TCR breadth and depth went up.

Here immunoSEQ multiplex PCR was the method, and the copy in TCRdb shows in-frame clones only, minus some. The sample has around 80,000 clones; approximately 83% are singletons. The V and J genes are TRBV5-1 and TRBJ2-3, with TRBD2 matching over 7 bases. The TCR originated in an adult who received the AZD1222 COVID-19 vaccine. The sample in question was peripheral blood, obtained 28 days after the second AZD1222 dose. The CDR3 protein is CASSLLTSPTLPDTQYF. In DNA, the CDR3 is TGCGCCAGCAGCTTGCTGACTAGCCCTACATTGCCAGATACGCAGTATTTT.